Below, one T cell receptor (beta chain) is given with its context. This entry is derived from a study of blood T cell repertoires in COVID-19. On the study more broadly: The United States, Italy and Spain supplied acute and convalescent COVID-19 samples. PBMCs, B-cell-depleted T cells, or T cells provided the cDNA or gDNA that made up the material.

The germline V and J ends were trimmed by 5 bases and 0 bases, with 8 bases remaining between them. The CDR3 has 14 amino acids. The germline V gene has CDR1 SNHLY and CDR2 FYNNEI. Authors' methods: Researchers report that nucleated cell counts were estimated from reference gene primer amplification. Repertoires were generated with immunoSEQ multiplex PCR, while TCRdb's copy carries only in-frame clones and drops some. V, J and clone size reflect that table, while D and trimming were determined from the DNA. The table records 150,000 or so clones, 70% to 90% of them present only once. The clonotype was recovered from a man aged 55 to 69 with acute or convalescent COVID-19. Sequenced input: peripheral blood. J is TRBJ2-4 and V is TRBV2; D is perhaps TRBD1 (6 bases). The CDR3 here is CASSKTGAKNIQYF. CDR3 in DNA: TGTGCCAGCAGTAAGACAGGAGCCAAAAACATTCAGTACTTC.